This TCR beta chain was documented in a study of blood T cell repertoires in COVID-19. Whole-study context: Sample material is recorded as cDNA or gDNA derived from T cells, B-cell-depleted T cells, or PBMCs.

Repertoires were generated with immunoSEQ multiplex PCR, while TCRdb's copy carries only in-frame clones and drops some. The data show about 320,000 clones, roughly 90% seen once. The V and J ends lost 2 bases and 4 bases respectively, with 11 bases between them. The CDR3 has 15 residues. The germline V gene encodes CDR1 SGHAT and CDR2 FQNNGV. Sample: PBMCs or T cells enriched from blood (not recorded which). This chain uses TRBV11-2 with TRBJ2-2; D gene ambiguous. The TCR was taken from a man in his sixties who had recovered from COVID-19. This CDR3 is CASSLSYSSTGELFF. The CDR3 DNA sequence: TGTGCCAGCAGCTTATCGTACAGTAGCACCGGGGAGCTGTTTTTT. Based on the CDR3 plus reference TRBV11-2 and TRBJ2-2, the full variable domain is EAGVAQSPRYKIIEKRQSVAFWCNPISGHATLYWYQQILGQGPKLLIQFQNNGVVDDSQLPKDRFSAERLKGVDSTLKIQPAKLEDSAVYLCASSLSYSSTGELFFGEGSRLTVL.